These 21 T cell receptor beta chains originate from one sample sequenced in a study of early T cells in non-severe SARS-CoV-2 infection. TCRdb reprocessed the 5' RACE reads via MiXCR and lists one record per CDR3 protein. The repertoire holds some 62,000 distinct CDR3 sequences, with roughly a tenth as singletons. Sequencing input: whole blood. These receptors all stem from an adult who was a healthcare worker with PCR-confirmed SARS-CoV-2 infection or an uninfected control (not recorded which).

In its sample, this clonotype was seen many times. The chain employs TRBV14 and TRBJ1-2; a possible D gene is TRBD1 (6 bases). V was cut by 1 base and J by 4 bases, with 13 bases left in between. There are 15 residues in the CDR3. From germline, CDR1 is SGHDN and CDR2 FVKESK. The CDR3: CASSQAGRGPYGYTF. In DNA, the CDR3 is TGTGCCAGCAGCCAAGCGGGCAGGGGTCCCTATGGCTACACCTTC.

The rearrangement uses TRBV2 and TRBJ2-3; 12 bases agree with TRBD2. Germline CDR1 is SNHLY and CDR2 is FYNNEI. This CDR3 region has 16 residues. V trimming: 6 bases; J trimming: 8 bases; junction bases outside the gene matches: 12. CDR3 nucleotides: TGTGCCAGCAGCGTAGGACTAGCGGGGTCCATTGGTACGCAGTATTTT. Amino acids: CASSVGLAGSIGTQYF.

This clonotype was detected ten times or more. The DNA of the CDR3 is TGTGCCAGCAGTGAAGGAACCAGGGCTGGGGAGCAGTACGTC. The encoded protein is CASSEGTRAGEQYV. V gene TRBV6-1 combines with J gene TRBJ2-7; TRBD1 might be the D (5 bases). The V and J ends lost 1 base and 7 bases respectively, with 14 bases between them. Germline V gene lookup returns CDR1 MNHNS and CDR2 SASEGT. This CDR3 region has 14 residues.

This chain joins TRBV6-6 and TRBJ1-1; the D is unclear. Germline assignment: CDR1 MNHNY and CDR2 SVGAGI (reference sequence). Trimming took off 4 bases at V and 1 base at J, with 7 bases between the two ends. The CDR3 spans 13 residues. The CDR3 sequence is CASSSPGNTEAFF. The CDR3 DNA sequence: TGTGCCAGCAGTTCCCCAGGGAACACTGAAGCTTTCTTT.

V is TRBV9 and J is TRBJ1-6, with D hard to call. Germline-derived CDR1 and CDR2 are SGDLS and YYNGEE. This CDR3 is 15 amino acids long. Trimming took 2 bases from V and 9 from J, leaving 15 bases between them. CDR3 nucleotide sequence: TGTGCCAGCAGCGTCGACTCCCTCTCCGGTTCACCCCTCCACTTT. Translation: CASSVDSLSGSPLHF.

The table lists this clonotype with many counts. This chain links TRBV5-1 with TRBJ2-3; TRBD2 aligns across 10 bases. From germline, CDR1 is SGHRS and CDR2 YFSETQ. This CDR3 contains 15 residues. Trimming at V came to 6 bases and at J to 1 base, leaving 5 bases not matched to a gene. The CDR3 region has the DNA TGCGCCAGCAACTCCGGACTAGCGGGCACAGATACGCAGTATTTT. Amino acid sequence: CASNSGLAGTDTQYF. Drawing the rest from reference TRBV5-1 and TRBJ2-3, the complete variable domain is KAGVTQTPRYLIKTRGQQVTLSCSPISGHRSVSWYQQTPGQGLQFLFEYFSETQRNKGNFPGRFSGRQFSNSRSEMNVSTLELGDSALYLCASNSGLAGTDTQYFGPGTRLTVL.

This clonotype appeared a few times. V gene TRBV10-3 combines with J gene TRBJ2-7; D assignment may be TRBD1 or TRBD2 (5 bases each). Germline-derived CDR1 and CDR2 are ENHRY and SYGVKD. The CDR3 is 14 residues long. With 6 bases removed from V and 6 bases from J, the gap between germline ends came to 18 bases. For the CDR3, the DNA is TGTGCCATCAGGGTTGCGGAAGGGACGGGCGAGCAGTACGTC. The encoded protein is CAIRVAEGTGEQYV.

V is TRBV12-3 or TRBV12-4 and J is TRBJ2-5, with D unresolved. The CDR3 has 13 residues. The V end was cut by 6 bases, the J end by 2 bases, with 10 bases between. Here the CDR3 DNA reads TGTGCCAGCAGCCCGTTCCCTCAAGAGACCCAGTACTTC. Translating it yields CASSPFPQETQYF.

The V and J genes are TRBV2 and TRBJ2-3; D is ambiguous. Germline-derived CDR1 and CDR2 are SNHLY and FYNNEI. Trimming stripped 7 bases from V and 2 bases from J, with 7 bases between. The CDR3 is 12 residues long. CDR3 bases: TGTGCCAGCAAAGGTAACACAGATACGCAGTATTTT. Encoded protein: CASKGNTDTQYF.

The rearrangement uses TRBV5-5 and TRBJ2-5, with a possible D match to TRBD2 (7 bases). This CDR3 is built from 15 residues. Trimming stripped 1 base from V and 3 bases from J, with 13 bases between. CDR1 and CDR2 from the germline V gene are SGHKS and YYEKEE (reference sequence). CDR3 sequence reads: CASSLIAGAEETQYF. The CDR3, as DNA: TGTGCCAGCAGCTTGATCGCGGGGGCGGAAGAGACCCAGTACTTC.

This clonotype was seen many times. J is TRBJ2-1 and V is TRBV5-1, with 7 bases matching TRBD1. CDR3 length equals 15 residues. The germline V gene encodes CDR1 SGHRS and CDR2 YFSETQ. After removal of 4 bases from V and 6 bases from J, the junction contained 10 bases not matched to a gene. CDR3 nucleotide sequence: TGCGCCAGCAGCCACCGGGACAGCTGGCCCAATGAGCAGTTCTTC. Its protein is CASSHRDSWPNEQFF.

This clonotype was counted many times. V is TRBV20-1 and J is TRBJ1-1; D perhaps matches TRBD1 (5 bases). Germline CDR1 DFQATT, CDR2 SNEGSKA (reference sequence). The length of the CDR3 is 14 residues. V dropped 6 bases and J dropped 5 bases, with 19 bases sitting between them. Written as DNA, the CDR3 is TGCAGTGCCACGCTAACTTCAGGGAGGACTGAAGCTTTCTTT. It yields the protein CSATLTSGRTEAFF.

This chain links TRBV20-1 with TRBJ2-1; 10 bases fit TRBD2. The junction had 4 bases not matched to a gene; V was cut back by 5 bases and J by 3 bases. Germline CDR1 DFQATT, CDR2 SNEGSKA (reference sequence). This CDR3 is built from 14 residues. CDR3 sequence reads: CSARGTSVYNEQFF. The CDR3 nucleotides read TGCAGTGCTCGAGGGACTAGCGTCTACAATGAGCAGTTCTTC.

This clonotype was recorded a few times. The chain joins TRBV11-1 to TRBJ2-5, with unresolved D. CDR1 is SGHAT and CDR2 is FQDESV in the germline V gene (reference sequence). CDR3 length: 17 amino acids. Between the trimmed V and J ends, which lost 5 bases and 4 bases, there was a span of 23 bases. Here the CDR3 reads CASSPGIGLGSLETQYF. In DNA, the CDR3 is TGTGCCAGCAGCCCAGGAATTGGCCTCGGGTCCCTAGAGACCCAGTACTTC. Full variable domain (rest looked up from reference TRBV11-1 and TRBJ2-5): EAEVAQSPRYKITEKSQAVAFWCDPISGHATLYWYRQILGQGPELLVQFQDESVVDDSQLPKDRFSAERLKGVDSTLKIQPAELGDSAMYLCASSPGIGLGSLETQYFGPGTRLLVL.

For the CDR3, the DNA is TGTGCCAGCAGCCCGCCCTCCGGGACAGTATTATCTGGGGCCAACGTCCTGACTTTC. Its translation is CASSPPSGTVLSGANVLTF. V gene TRBV7-2 combines with J gene TRBJ2-6; 7 nucleotides agree with TRBD1. The CDR3 length is 19 residues. Germline-derived CDR1 and CDR2 are SGHTA and FQGNSA. V lost 5 bases and J lost 1; bases outside the gene matches: 14. Using reference TRBV7-2 and TRBJ2-6 for the parts outside the CDR3, the full variable domain is GAGVSQSPSNKVTEKGKDVELRCDPISGHTALYWYRQSLGQGLEFLIYFQGNSAPDKSGLPSDRFSAERTGGSVSTLTIQRTQQEDSAVYLCASSPPSGTVLSGANVLTFGAGSRLTVL.

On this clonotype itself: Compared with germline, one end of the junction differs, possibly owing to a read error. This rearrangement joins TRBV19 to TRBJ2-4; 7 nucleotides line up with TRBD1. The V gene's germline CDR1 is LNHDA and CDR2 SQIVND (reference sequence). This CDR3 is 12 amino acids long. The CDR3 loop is CAGSLTGHIQYF. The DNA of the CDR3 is TGTGCCGGTAGTCTGACAGGGCACATTCAGTACTTC.

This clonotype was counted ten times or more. CDR3 residues: CASLRGAGSPLHF. Written as DNA, the CDR3 is TGTGCCTCCCTTAGAGGGGCTGGTTCACCCCTCCACTTT. J is TRBJ1-6 and V is TRBV28; D might be TRBD1 (5 bases). The germline V and J ends were trimmed by 11 bases and 9 bases, with 17 bases remaining between them. This CDR3 region has 13 residues. Germline V gene data show CDR1 as MDHEN and CDR2 as SYDVKM. Full variable domain (rest looked up from reference TRBV28 and TRBJ1-6): DVKVTQSSRYLVKRTGEKVFLECVQDMDHENMFWYRQDPGLGLRLIYFSYDVKMKEKGDIPEGYSVSREKKERFSLILESASTNQTSMYLCASLRGAGSPLHFGNGTRLTVT.

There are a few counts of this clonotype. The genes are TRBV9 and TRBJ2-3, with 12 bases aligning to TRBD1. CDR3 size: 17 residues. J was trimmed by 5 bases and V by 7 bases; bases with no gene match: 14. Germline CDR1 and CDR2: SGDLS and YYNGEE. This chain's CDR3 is CASGTGTGGPAGDTQYF. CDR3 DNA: TGTGCCAGCGGAACCGGGACAGGGGGCCCCGCCGGAGATACGCAGTATTTT.

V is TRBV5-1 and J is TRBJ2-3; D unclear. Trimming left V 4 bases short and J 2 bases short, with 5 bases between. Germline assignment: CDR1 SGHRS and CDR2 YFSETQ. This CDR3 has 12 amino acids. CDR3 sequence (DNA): TGCGCCAGCAGCCAAAACACAGATACGCAGTATTTT. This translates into CASSQNTDTQYF.

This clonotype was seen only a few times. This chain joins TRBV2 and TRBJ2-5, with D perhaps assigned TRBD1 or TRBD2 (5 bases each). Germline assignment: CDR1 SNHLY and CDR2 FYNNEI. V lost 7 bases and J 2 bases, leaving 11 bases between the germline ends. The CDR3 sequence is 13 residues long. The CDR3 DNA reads TGTGCCAGCAAGATGGGACGGCAAGAGACCCAGTACTTC. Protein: CASKMGRQETQYF.

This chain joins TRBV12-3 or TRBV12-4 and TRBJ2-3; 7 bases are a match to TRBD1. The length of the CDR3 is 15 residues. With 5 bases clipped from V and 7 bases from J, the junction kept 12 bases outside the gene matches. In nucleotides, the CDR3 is TGTGCCAGCAGTGACGGGACAGCCGCATGGTATACGCAGTATTTT. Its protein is CASSDGTAAWYTQYF.